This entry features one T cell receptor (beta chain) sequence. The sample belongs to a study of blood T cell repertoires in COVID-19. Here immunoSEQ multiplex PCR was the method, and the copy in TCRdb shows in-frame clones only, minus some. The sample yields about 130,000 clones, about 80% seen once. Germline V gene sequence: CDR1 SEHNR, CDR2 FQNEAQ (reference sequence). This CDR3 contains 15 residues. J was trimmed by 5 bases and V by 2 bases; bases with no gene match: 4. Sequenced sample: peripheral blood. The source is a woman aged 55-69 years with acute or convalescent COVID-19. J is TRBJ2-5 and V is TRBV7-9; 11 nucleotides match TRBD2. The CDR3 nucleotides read TGTGCCAGCAGCTTATTAGCGGGGGGGCGTGAGACCCAGTACTTC. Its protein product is CASSLLAGGRETQYF.